These 9 T cell receptor beta chains came from one sample sequenced in a study of radiotherapy plus CTLA-4 blockade in lung cancer (dated by TCRdb to the late 2010s). Library preparation used the immunoSEQ multiplex PCR assay. TCRdb carries this immuneACCESS record with in-frame sequences only. Its versions omit some clonotypes, under half of them owing to an unresolved V gene in the studies checked, with the rest unexplained. In this sample the table shows roughly 30,000 clones, approximately 82% of which occur a single time. Of the sample, 6.5% to 9.5% falls within the top ten clones. Source: peripheral blood, taken from a patient treated with radiotherapy plus ipilimumab. Receptors originate from a human donor with non-small cell lung cancer who had stable disease on radiotherapy plus ipilimumab.

CDR3 sequence: CASSTQGASTEAFF. CDR3 sequence (DNA): TGTGCCAGCAGCACTCAGGGGGCAAGCACTGAAGCTTTCTTT. The V and J genes are TRBV11-2 and TRBJ1-1; TRBD1 agrees at 8 bases. Per germline, CDR1 SGHAT and CDR2 FQNNGV. V shed 5 bases, J shed 4 bases, and the junction held 6 bases outside the gene matches. CDR3 length: 14 amino acids. The full variable domain, rest sourced from reference TRBV11-2 and TRBJ1-1, is EAGVAQSPRYKIIEKRQSVAFWCNPISGHATLYWYQQILGQGPKLLIQFQNNGVVDDSQLPKDRFSAERLKGVDSTLKIQPAKLEDSAVYLCASSTQGASTEAFFGQGTRLTVV.

V gene TRBV19 combines with J gene TRBJ1-5, with TRBD1 as a possible D gene (5 bases). V gave up 3 bases and J gave up 0 bases, with 9 bases separating them. The CDR3 contains 15 residues. Germline lookup yields CDR1 LNHDA and CDR2 SQIVND (reference sequence). CDR3: CASSIEGNSNQPQHF. CDR3 nucleotides: TGTGCCAGTAGTATTGAGGGGAATAGCAATCAGCCCCAGCATTTT. The entire variable domain, with the rest obtained from reference TRBV19 and TRBJ1-5, is as follows: DGGITQSPKYLFRKEGQNVTLSCEQNLNHDAMYWYRQDPGQGLRLIYYSQIVNDFQKGDIAEGYSVSREKKESFPLTVTSAQKNPTAFYLCASSIEGNSNQPQHFGDGTRLSIL.

The gene calls are TRBV15 and TRBJ1-5, with D uncertain. The CDR3 totals 13 residues. The germline V gene has CDR1 LNHNV and CDR2 YYDKDF (reference sequence). V was shortened by 0 bases and J by 8 bases, with 8 bases between the two germline ends. CDR3 residues: CATSRDGGKPQHF. The CDR3 DNA reads TGTGCCACCAGCAGAGATGGAGGGAAGCCCCAGCATTTT.

V and J are TRBV5-1 and TRBJ1-1; D is uncertain. The CDR3 sequence is 15 residues long. V lost 3 bases and J 4 bases, leaving 16 bases between the germline ends. The germline gives CDR1 SGHRS, CDR2 YFSETQ. The CDR3 spells CASSSPPGLVTEAFF. DNA for the CDR3: TGCGCCAGCAGCTCACCCCCGGGCCTGGTCACTGAAGCTTTCTTT.

The J gene is TRBJ1-1, the V gene TRBV11-2, with D tentatively TRBD1 (5 bases). CDR1 is SGHAT and CDR2 is FQNNGV in the germline V gene. Trimming cost V 5 bases and J 1 base, with 8 bases left between them. This CDR3 is 13 amino acids long. The CDR3 here is CASSPGWNTEAFF. CDR3 nucleotides: TGTGCCAGCAGCCCAGGGTGGAACACTGAAGCTTTCTTT.

The chain recombines TRBV5-1 with TRBJ1-2; D is possibly TRBD1 (5 bases). Per germline, CDR1 SGHRS and CDR2 YFSETQ. The ends were cut back, 0 bases at V and 4 bases at J, with 10 bases in the middle. This CDR3 contains 14 residues. CDR3 bases: TGCGCCAGCAGCTTGGAAGGGGAGCGCTATGGCTACACCTTC. Translating gives CASSLEGERYGYTF.

The chain is built from TRBV28 and TRBJ1-1; TRBD1 might be the D (6 bases). The CDR3 sequence is 12 residues long. Trimming stripped 5 bases from V and 10 bases from J, with 14 bases between. The germline V gene has CDR1 MDHEN and CDR2 SYDVKM. The CDR3 DNA follows: TGTGCCAGCAGTCTTGGACAGTTCCGAGCTTTCTTT. It encodes CASSLGQFRAFF.

The chain recombines TRBV12-1 with TRBJ2-7; the DNA was not used to check the table's D call, TRBD2. TRBV12-1 is deemed a pseudogene. The CDR3 loop spans 18 amino acids. CDR3 region: CASSPTAKTSGGPWEQYV. In DNA, the CDR3 is TGTGCCAGCAGCCCCACCGCCAAGACTAGCGGGGGGCCATGGGAGCAGTACGTC.

The genes are TRBV15 and TRBJ1-6, with D possibly matching TRBD1 (6 bases). Germline CDR1 reads LNHNV; CDR2 reads YYDKDF (reference sequence). The CDR3 spans 13 residues. The V and J ends lost 3 bases and 9 bases respectively, with 9 bases between them. CDR3 in DNA: TGTGCCACCAGCAGTAGGGGGGCTTCACCCCTCCACTTT. This gives the protein CATSSRGASPLHF.